This is a list of T cell receptor beta chains from one sample in a study of T cells in Graves' hyperthyroidism and ophthalmopathy. TCRdb re-called the multiplex PCR reads with MiXCR, one entry per CDR3 protein. This table holds about 420,000 distinct CDR3 sequences, 15% to 17% found once. Sample: blood. The receptors were gathered from a woman aged 18-29 years with Graves' hyperthyroidism. The CDR3 runs from the conserved cysteine through the conserved F or W. The order of the fields is D gene, clone size, V gene, J gene, CDR3 protein, CDR3 DNA. A D gene is named only where the DNA matches it firmly. Size is stated for part of the rows, as once, few or many counts, or as a class when the clone is expanded.

-	-	TRBV9	TRBJ2-7	CASSSRDNKSPEQYF	TGTGCCAGCAGCTCCCGGGACAATAAGTCACCCGAGCAGTACTTC
-	-	TRBV10-3	TRBJ1-1	CAISESSGPHEAFF	TGTGCCATCAGTGAGTCGTCAGGGCCCCACGAAGCTTTCTTT
-	-	TRBV12-3/TRBV12-4	TRBJ2-1	CASSLGSGASYNEQFF	TGTGCCAGCAGTTTAGGTAGCGGAGCGTCCTACAATGAGCAGTTCTTC
-	many	TRBV11-2	TRBJ1-2	CASSSSGRWGYTF	TGTGCCAGCAGCTCGTCGGGCCGGTGGGGCTACACCTTC
-	-	TRBV7-8	TRBJ1-5	CASSPHASQPQHF	TGTGCCAGCAGCCCCCATGCGAGTCAGCCCCAGCATTTT
-	many	TRBV7-2	TRBJ2-7	CASSFLGNEQYF	TGTGCCAGCAGCTTTCTAGGGAACGAGCAGTACTTC
-	-	TRBV5-1	TRBJ2-1	CASSSSIYSSYNEQFF	TGCGCCAGCAGCTCTTCTATTTACAGCTCCTACAATGAGCAGTTCTTC
TRBD1	many	TRBV20-1	TRBJ1-4	CSARRQGVDEKLFF	TGCAGTGCTAGACGACAGGGGGTGGATGAAAAACTGTTTTTT
-	many	TRBV12-3/TRBV12-4	TRBJ2-1	CASSLSYEQFF	TGTGCCAGCAGTTTGTCGTATGAGCAGTTCTTC
-	many	TRBV12-3/TRBV12-4	TRBJ1-5	CASSWGARNQPQHF	TGTGCCAGCAGTTGGGGGGCGCGCAATCAGCCCCAGCATTTT
TRBD2	many	TRBV20-1	TRBJ2-5	CSAQRSSGDQETQYF	TGCAGTGCTCAGCGGTCTAGCGGGGACCAAGAGACCCAGTACTTC
-	-	TRBV4-2	TRBJ2-7	CASSQERVGSYEQYF	TGTGCCAGCAGCCAAGAAAGGGTTGGGTCCTACGAGCAGTACTTC
TRBD1	few	TRBV24-1	TRBJ2-1	CTTSDPGTGVYNEQFF	TGTACCACCAGTGACCCCGGGACAGGGGTTTACAATGAGCAGTTCTTC